The 30 T cell receptor beta chains given below trace back to one sample, sequenced in a study of cytomegalovirus exposure and HLA in healthy donors. Primers: 60 Vbeta forward and 13 Jbeta reverse. Data came from immunoSEQ multiplex PCR; TCRdb stores just in-frame clones and leaves some out. This sample has some 200,000 clones; less than 85% occur once, and the top ten carry around 1.4%. The sample taken for sequencing was PBMCs. These receptor sequences come from a girl between 10 and 17 years old in good health and CMV-seropositive.

This clone was recorded only once. The chain carries TRBV5-1 and TRBJ2-1; 7 bases are shared with TRBD1. This CDR3 comprises 17 residues. Germline CDR1 SGHRS, CDR2 YFSETQ. Trimming cost V 0 bases and J 1 base; bases outside gene matches: 7. The DNA of the CDR3 is TGCGCCAGCAGCTTGGCAGTGACAGGGTTATCCTACAATGAGCAGTTCTTC. As protein: CASSLAVTGLSYNEQFF.

The gene calls are TRBV30 and TRBJ2-7; TRBD1 matches at 9 bases. This CDR3 comprises 15 residues. Germline V gene data show CDR1 as GTSNPN and CDR2 as SVGIG (reference sequence). With 2 bases clipped from V and 1 base from J, the junction kept 6 bases outside the gene matches. The CDR3 region has the DNA TGTGCCTGGAGTCCTGGACAGGGGCGATCCTACGAGCAGTACTTC. Its translation: CAWSPGQGRSYEQYF. Full variable domain (outside the CDR3, taken from reference TRBV30 and TRBJ2-7): SQTIHQWPATLVQPVGSPLSLECTVEGTSNPNLYWYRQAAGRGLQLLFYSVGIGQISSEVPQNLSASRPQDRQFILSSKKLLLSDSGFYLCAWSPGQGRSYEQYFGPGTRLTVT.

This clone was seen just once. This chain joins TRBV6-1 and TRBJ1-5; 8 nucleotides agree with TRBD1. Germline CDR1 reads MNHNS; CDR2 reads SASEGT. After removal of 6 bases from V and 6 bases from J, the junction contained 7 bases not matched to a gene. CDR3 length equals 14 residues. This chain's CDR3 is CASSHRGVAQPQHF. The CDR3 bases are TGTGCCAGCAGCCACAGGGGGGTGGCTCAGCCCCAGCATTTT.

This clone was seen a handful of times. The chain joins TRBV18 to TRBJ1-5, with D uncertain. The V end was cut by 2 bases, the J end by 8 bases, with 16 bases between. The germline V gene has CDR1 KGHSH and CDR2 LQKENI. This CDR3 contains 15 residues. The DNA for the CDR3 is TGTGCCAGCTCACCAACCTTCTCCCGGGAGGAGCCCCAGCATTTT. Its translation is CASSPTFSREEPQHF.

V usage is TRBV6-1 and J usage is TRBJ2-3; 7 bases are a match to TRBD2. V dropped 5 bases and J dropped 4; count of bases not matched to a gene: 9. The CDR3 runs to 15 residues. Germline V gene data show CDR1 as MNHNS and CDR2 as SASEGT. DNA of the CDR3: TGTGCCAGCAGTCTGTTAACGGGGGGAGCAGATACGCAGTATTTT. Its protein product is CASSLLTGGADTQYF.

The V call is TRBV19, the J call TRBJ2-1; D may be TRBD1 (6 bases). The length of the CDR3 is 15 residues. V lost 4 bases and J 2 bases, leaving 12 bases between the germline ends. Germline V gene data show CDR1 as LNHDA and CDR2 as SQIVND (reference sequence). The CDR3: CASSTGTRTYNEQFF. CDR3 nucleotides: TGTGCCAGTAGTACCGGGACAAGGACCTACAATGAGCAGTTCTTC. The whole variable domain, remainder taken from reference TRBV19 and TRBJ2-1, is DGGITQSPKYLFRKEGQNVTLSCEQNLNHDAMYWYRQDPGQGLRLIYYSQIVNDFQKGDIAEGYSVSREKKESFPLTVTSAQKNPTAFYLCASSTGTRTYNEQFFGPGTRLTVL.

The chain couples TRBV10-3 to TRBJ2-3, with D possibly being TRBD2 (7 bases). V was pared by 2 bases and J by 1 base, with 10 bases between. Germline-derived CDR1 and CDR2 are ENHRY and SYGVKD. This CDR3 spans 15 amino acids. CDR3 in amino acids: CAISEGGGRTDTQYF. The CDR3 bases are TGTGCCATCAGTGAGGGGGGGGGCCGCACAGATACGCAGTATTTT.

CDR3 coding DNA: TGTGCCAGCAGCTTGGGGCCGGGGGGGGGACCAGCCAAAAACATTCAGTACTTC. As protein: CASSLGPGGGPAKNIQYF. The J gene is TRBJ2-4, the V gene TRBV5-4; 8 bases match TRBD2. V lost 0 bases to trimming and J lost 0 bases; unmatched junction nucleotides: 8. The CDR3 sequence is 18 residues long. Looked up from germline, CDR1 is SGHNT and CDR2 is YYREEE (reference sequence).

The chain employs TRBV5-1 and TRBJ2-7; 10 nucleotides match TRBD2. Germline V gene lookup returns CDR1 SGHRS and CDR2 YFSETQ. This CDR3 comprises 14 residues. V shed 2 bases, J shed 4 bases, and the junction held 3 bases outside the gene matches. CDR3 sequence (DNA): TGCGCCAGCAGCTTAAGCGGGGGGGCTTACGAGCAGTACTTC. Translation: CASSLSGGAYEQYF.

The chain combines TRBV4-3 with TRBJ1-5; 7 nucleotides agree with TRBD1. The CDR3 has 15 residues. After removal of 0 bases from V and 5 bases from J, the junction contained 4 bases not matched to a gene. Germline loops: CDR1 LGHNA, CDR2 YSLEER. DNA for the CDR3: TGCGCCAGCAGCCAAGATCCAACAGGGGATCAGCCCCAGCATTTT. It is translated as CASSQDPTGDQPQHF.

This clone was found a few times. This chain joins TRBV9 and TRBJ2-7; possible D gene TRBD2, 7 bases. V was shortened by 0 bases and J by 7 bases, with 20 bases between the two germline ends. The V gene's germline CDR1 is SGDLS and CDR2 YYNGEE. The CDR3 is made up of 16 amino acids. In nucleotides, the CDR3 is TGTGCCAGCAGCGTAGCTGAGGGGGGGCCGTTTGGTGAGCAGTACTTC. It translates to CASSVAEGGPFGEQYF.

V and J are TRBV11-2 and TRBJ2-1; TRBD1 might be the D (5 bases). Germline V gene data show CDR1 as SGHAT and CDR2 as FQNNGV. Trimming stripped 5 bases from V and 1 base from J, with 15 bases between. This CDR3 is built from 16 residues. CDR3 protein: CASSLSQGESYNEQFF. As DNA, the CDR3 is TGTGCCAGCAGCCTGTCGCAGGGTGAGTCCTACAATGAGCAGTTCTTC.

The chain carries TRBV19 and TRBJ1-2; TRBD1 agrees at 8 bases. The CDR3 extends over 15 amino acids. V lost 9 bases and J lost 0; bases outside the gene matches: 9. Germline CDR1 is LNHDA and CDR2 is SQIVND (reference sequence). The CDR3 bases are TGTGCCAGCCAAGGACAGGGCAGAACTAACTATGGCTACACCTTC. It yields the protein CASQGQGRTNYGYTF.

This chain uses TRBV5-4 with TRBJ2-1; 11 bases match TRBD2. The germline V gene has CDR1 SGHNT and CDR2 YYREEE (reference sequence). This CDR3 comprises 15 residues. Germline trimming cut 0 bases from V and 5 bases from J; bases unmatched to any gene: 1. The CDR3: CASSLGLAGNNEQFF. CDR3 DNA sequence: TGTGCCAGCAGCTTGGGACTAGCGGGGAACAATGAGCAGTTCTTC.

Worth noting for this clone: The same CDR3 is also encoded by other DNA sequences in this sample. V gene TRBV27 combines with J gene TRBJ1-2; the match to TRBD1 covers 8 bases. The CDR3 sequence is 13 residues long. V was pared by 2 bases and J by 4 bases, with 0 bases of the junction left unmatched. Germline V gives CDR1 MNHEY, CDR2 SMNVEV (reference sequence). This CDR3 is CASSLGQGYGYTF. In nucleotides, the CDR3 is TGTGCCAGCAGTTTAGGACAGGGCTATGGCTACACCTTC.

This clone was seen more than once but under ten times. The rearrangement joins TRBV7-8 to TRBJ1-2; D is unclear. CDR3 length: 14 amino acids. Germline CDR1 reads SGHVS; CDR2 reads FQNEAQ. The V gene lost 5 bases and the J gene lost 3 bases, with 13 bases spanning the gap. The DNA of the CDR3 is TGTGCCAGCAGCGAGGACTCGAGGGACTATGGCTACACCTTC. It encodes CASSEDSRDYGYTF.

This clone was detected once. The chain is built from TRBV6-5 and TRBJ2-2, with D maybe TRBD2 (6 bases). Germline CDR1 and CDR2: MNHEY and SVGAGI. This CDR3 is built from 14 residues. V was pared by 6 bases and J by 3 bases, with 11 bases between. CDR3 bases: TGTGCCAGCAGCCCCGGGAGAGACACCGGGGAGCTGTTTTTT. This sequence encodes CASSPGRDTGELFF.

This chain connects TRBV10-1 to TRBJ2-7; tentatively, D is TRBD1 (6 bases). CDR3 size: 14 residues. Germline loops: CDR1 WNHNN, CDR2 SYGVQD (reference sequence). V was pared by 3 bases and J by 3 bases, with 12 bases between. The CDR3 DNA sequence: TGCGCCAGCAGTGAAGCGGAACAGGGCTACGAGCAGTACTTC. Translation gives CASSEAEQGYEQYF.

The chain employs TRBV6-1 and TRBJ2-3, with D tentatively TRBD2 (6 bases). Germline V gives CDR1 MNHNS, CDR2 SASEGT. There are 13 residues in the CDR3. Trimming took 8 bases from V and 6 from J, leaving 15 bases between them. The CDR3 protein is CASGRLGGDTQYF. In nucleotides, the CDR3 is TGTGCCAGCGGAAGACTTGGGGGGGATACGCAGTATTTT.

V and J are TRBV21-1 and TRBJ2-7; the table's TRBD1 call for D was not verified on the DNA. TRBV21-1 constitutes a pseudogene. The CDR3 length is 17 residues. CDR3 amino acids: CASSKYCMGQGQYEQYF. CDR3 bases: TGTGCCAGCAGCAAATACTGTATGGGACAGGGCCAATACGAGCAGTACTTC.

CDR3 coding DNA: TGCGCCAGCAGCTTGTTACCAGAAGTTAACTATGGCTACACCTTC. This translates into CASSLLPEVNYGYTF. The chain employs TRBV5-1 and TRBJ1-2; D ambiguous. Trimming cost V 1 base and J 1 base, with 11 bases left between them. The CDR3 sequence is 15 residues long. From germline, CDR1 is SGHRS and CDR2 YFSETQ.

The rearrangement joins TRBV5-4 to TRBJ2-5, with D tentatively TRBD2 (5 bases). Germline CDR1 SGHNT, CDR2 YYREEE (reference sequence). The CDR3 contains 12 residues. The V end lost 4 bases, the J end lost 4 bases, and 8 bases lay between the germline ends. CDR3 loop: CASSREGETQYF. The DNA of the CDR3 is TGTGCCAGCAGCCGTGAGGGAGAGACCCAGTACTTC.

This rearrangement joins TRBV5-4 to TRBJ2-7; D is possibly TRBD1 (5 bases). CDR1 and CDR2 (germline): SGHNT, YYREEE (reference sequence). This CDR3 has 16 residues. Trimming took 0 bases from V and 2 from J, leaving 15 bases between them. The CDR3 here is CASSLEGKGATYEQYF. The CDR3 coding sequence is TGTGCCAGCAGCTTGGAGGGTAAAGGGGCCACCTACGAGCAGTACTTC.

J is TRBJ1-1 and V is TRBV5-4; maybe TRBD1 (6 bases). Germline CDR1 SGHNT, CDR2 YYREEE (reference sequence). This CDR3 region has 15 residues. The V gene lost 2 bases and the J gene lost 4 bases, with 15 bases spanning the gap. The CDR3 loop is CASSFSWTAGTEAFF. DNA for the CDR3: TGTGCCAGCAGCTTCTCATGGACAGCCGGCACTGAAGCTTTCTTT.

This rearrangement joins TRBV14 to TRBJ2-3; the match to TRBD1 covers 9 bases. The CDR3 is 14 residues long. Germline CDR1 SGHDN, CDR2 FVKESK. V was clipped by 4 bases and J by 4 bases; unmatched bases: 3. CDR3 nucleotides: TGTGCCAGCAGCCGGGACAGGGCGTCAGATACGCAGTATTTT. This codes for CASSRDRASDTQYF.

This clone was observed a few times. The chain combines TRBV10-2 with TRBJ1-2; TRBD1 might be the D (5 bases). V was pared by 3 bases and J by 0 bases, with 11 bases between. This CDR3 has 15 residues. CDR1 is WSHSY and CDR2 is SAAADI in the germline V gene. CDR3 sequence reads: CASSEMGLANYGYTF. CDR3 bases: TGCGCCAGCAGTGAAATGGGACTAGCTAACTATGGCTACACCTTC.

The chain combines TRBV29-1 with TRBJ2-2, with D perhaps TRBD1 (6 bases). CDR1 and CDR2 from the germline V gene are SQVTM and ANQGSEA. The CDR3 is 12 residues long. V lost 8 bases and J lost 4, with 11 bases in between. In DNA form, the CDR3 reads TGCAGCTTGACAGGTCCCACCGGGGAGCTGTTTTTT. Protein sequence: CSLTGPTGELFF.

The chain combines TRBV9 with TRBJ2-5; 7 bases match TRBD1. Germline V gives CDR1 SGDLS, CDR2 YYNGEE. CDR3 size: 13 residues. Trimming removed 4 bases from V and 1 base from J; junction bases left unmatched: 1. The CDR3, as DNA: TGTGCCAGCAGCCGGGACAGCCAAGAGACCCAGTACTTC. Translated, it gives CASSRDSQETQYF.

The J gene is TRBJ1-5, the V gene TRBV15; TRBD1 agrees at 8 bases. CDR1 is LNHNV, CDR2 YYDKDF, per germline (reference sequence). J lost 2 bases, V lost 5 bases, and 5 bases had no gene match. The CDR3 has 15 residues. The chain's CDR3 is CATSPPGGGNQPQHF. DNA of the CDR3: TGTGCCACCAGCCCTCCAGGGGGCGGCAATCAGCCCCAGCATTTT.

The gene calls are TRBV5-1 and TRBJ2-1; D remains ambiguous. Germline V gene sequence: CDR1 SGHRS, CDR2 YFSETQ. The CDR3 spans 14 residues. With 0 bases removed from V and 10 bases from J, the gap between germline ends came to 14 bases. The CDR3 DNA reads as TGCGCCAGCAGCTTGGACGGTACCCTGGGCGAGCAGTTCTTC. It codes for CASSLDGTLGEQFF. The whole variable domain, remainder taken from reference TRBV5-1 and TRBJ2-1, is KAGVTQTPRYLIKTRGQQVTLSCSPISGHRSVSWYQQTPGQGLQFLFEYFSETQRNKGNFPGRFSGRQFSNSRSEMNVSTLELGDSALYLCASSLDGTLGEQFFGPGTRLTVL.